One sample yielded the 20 T cell receptor beta chains listed below, sequenced in a study of CD8 T cells in ankylosing spondylitis. TCRdb itself ran the 5' RACE reads through MiXCR, one entry per CDR3 protein. The data show around 180,000 distinct CDR3 sequences, under 15% seen once. The specimen sequenced was blood, either unsorted or a sorted T cell fraction (not recorded which). These receptor sequences come from a female donor with ankylosing spondylitis or in good health (not recorded which).

The chain uses TRBV11-2 and TRBJ2-2; D remains unclear. The CDR3 runs to 16 residues. V was cut by 5 bases and J by 3 bases, with 16 bases left in between. Germline V gene sequence: CDR1 SGHAT, CDR2 FQNNGV. Here the CDR3 DNA reads TGTGCCAGCAGCCCTCGGGCAGTGGAATACACCGGGGAGCTGTTTTTT. Amino acids: CASSPRAVEYTGELFF.

The rearrangement joins TRBV18 to TRBJ2-7, with D hard to call. This CDR3 comprises 15 residues. V lost 0 bases to trimming and J lost 1 base, with 10 bases between them. Germline assignment: CDR1 KGHSH and CDR2 LQKENI. CDR3 protein: CASSPPSVPSYEQYF. The CDR3 nucleotides read TGTGCCAGCTCACCACCGTCGGTTCCGTCCTACGAGCAGTACTTC. The full variable domain, completed using reference TRBV18 and TRBJ2-7, is NAGVMQNPRHLVRRRGQEARLRCSPMKGHSHVYWYRQLPEEGLKFMVYLQKENIIDESGMPKERFSAEFPKEGPSILRIQQVVRGDSAAYFCASSPPSVPSYEQYFGPGTRLTVT.

At least ten counts were recorded for this clonotype. The J gene is TRBJ1-1, the V gene TRBV5-1; D not certain. The germline CDR1 and CDR2 sequences are SGHRS and YFSETQ. The V gene lost 0 bases and the J gene lost 6 bases, with 12 bases spanning the gap. This CDR3 spans 14 amino acids. The CDR3: CASSLAGNTPEAFF. In DNA form, the CDR3 reads TGCGCCAGCAGCTTGGCAGGAAATACCCCTGAAGCTTTCTTT.

This clonotype was found a few times. The rearrangement links TRBV29-1 to TRBJ2-1; TRBD2 matches 7 bases. Germline V gene sequence: CDR1 SQVTM, CDR2 ANQGSEA. J was trimmed by 5 bases and V by 5 bases; bases with no gene match: 12. There are 15 residues in the CDR3. CDR3 sequence: CSVWGGGGTNNEQFF. The CDR3 DNA sequence: TGCAGCGTTTGGGGGGGAGGCGGGACTAACAATGAGCAGTTCTTC.

The chain combines TRBV6-5 with TRBJ2-1, with D tentatively TRBD2 (5 bases). The germline gives CDR1 MNHEY, CDR2 SVGAGI. The V end was cut by 4 bases, the J end by 0 bases, with 13 bases between. This CDR3 spans 16 amino acids. CDR3 nucleotides: TGTGCCAGCAGTTCCTTAAGCGGCAGCTCCTACAATGAGCAGTTCTTC. Translation: CASSSLSGSSYNEQFF.

V usage is TRBV7-9 and J usage is TRBJ2-7; possible D gene TRBD2, 5 bases. CDR1 and CDR2 from the germline V gene are SEHNR and FQNEAQ (reference sequence). The V gene lost 5 bases and the J gene lost 3 bases, with 11 bases spanning the gap. The CDR3 spans 13 residues. The CDR3 nucleotides are TGTGCCAGCAGCGACATCGGGGACTACGAGCAGTACTTC. Amino acids: CASSDIGDYEQYF.

In the case of this clonotype: The junction shows a germline mismatch at one end, possibly a read error. V is TRBV7-2 and J is TRBJ1-5; D unresolved. This CDR3 spans 13 amino acids. CDR1 SGHTA and CDR2 FQGNSA come from the germline V gene. CDR3 loop: CASSLARGSPTDF. CDR3 bases: TGTGCCAGCAGCTTAGCGCGGGGTAGTCCAACGGATTTT.

This clonotype was observed many times. In DNA form, the CDR3 reads TGCAGTGCTAGAGAGGTCGTGGGATTAGGTTACGAGCAGTACTTC. Encoded protein: CSAREVVGLGYEQYF. This chain connects TRBV20-1 to TRBJ2-7, with unresolved D. This CDR3 region has 15 residues. Germline V gene data show CDR1 as DFQATT and CDR2 as SNEGSKA (reference sequence). Trimming took 0 bases from V and 4 from J, leaving 16 bases between them.

This clonotype was observed a handful of times. This rearrangement joins TRBV18 to TRBJ1-5; 8 nucleotides match TRBD1. Per the germline V gene, CDR1 is KGHSH and CDR2 is LQKENI. The CDR3 consists of 22 residues. Trimming took 4 bases from V and 0 from J; bases not matched to a gene: 23. The CDR3 loop is CASSLPRFAFLDRAYSNQPQHF. DNA of the CDR3: TGTGCCAGCTCACTTCCTCGGTTTGCGTTCCTGGACAGGGCCTATAGCAATCAGCCCCAGCATTTT.

This clonotype came up many times. The chain joins TRBV19 to TRBJ1-5; TRBD1 aligns across 7 bases. The CDR3 sequence is 14 residues long. Looked up from germline, CDR1 is LNHDA and CDR2 is SQIVND (reference sequence). V lost 5 bases to trimming and J lost 1 base; unmatched junction nucleotides: 2. This CDR3 reads CASSSTGSNQPQHF. CDR3 nucleotide sequence: TGTGCCAGTAGTTCGACAGGGAGCAATCAGCCCCAGCATTTT.

This clonotype was recorded at least ten times. V is TRBV5-1 and J is TRBJ1-1; a weak D match, TRBD1 (6 bases). From germline, CDR1 is SGHRS and CDR2 YFSETQ. CDR3 length: 16 amino acids. V was cut by 0 bases and J by 0 bases, with 12 bases left in between. The chain's CDR3 is CASSLAGGALNTEAFF. DNA for the CDR3: TGCGCCAGCAGCTTGGCCGGGGGGGCCTTGAACACTGAAGCTTTCTTT.

There are many counts of this clonotype. CDR3 residues: CASSLTARTDTQYF. The CDR3 DNA reads as TGTGCCAGCAGTTTAACTGCCCGCACAGATACGCAGTATTTT. The rearrangement links TRBV28 to TRBJ2-3; D is unclear. This CDR3 has 14 amino acids. V shed 2 bases and J shed 1 base, with 7 bases lying between them. Germline loops: CDR1 MDHEN, CDR2 SYDVKM.

J is TRBJ1-2 and V is TRBV20-1, with unresolved D. Germline CDR1 DFQATT, CDR2 SNEGSKA (reference sequence). V gave up 6 bases and J gave up 7 bases, with 15 bases separating them. The CDR3 loop spans 12 amino acids. In DNA, the CDR3 is TGCAGTGCCCGACGGGCCTCCTCTGGCTACACCTTC. Its translation is CSARRASSGYTF.

This clonotype was picked up many times. The rearrangement uses TRBV29-1 and TRBJ2-2; D might be TRBD1 or TRBD2, each matching 5 bases. Trimming removed 7 bases from V and 7 bases from J, with 13 bases in between. The germline V gene encodes CDR1 SQVTM and CDR2 ANQGSEA. The CDR3 loop spans 12 amino acids. CDR3 protein: CSARDVGGELFF. CDR3 DNA sequence: TGCAGCGCCCGGGACGTGGGCGGGGAGCTGTTTTTT.

This clonotype was found many times. The chain has TRBV7-2 and TRBJ2-3, with D unresolved. The CDR3 spans 15 residues. V dropped 1 base and J dropped 1 base, with 9 bases sitting between them. CDR1 SGHTA and CDR2 FQGNSA come from the germline V gene. This CDR3 is CASSLGSTGTDTQYF. The CDR3 DNA follows: TGTGCCAGCAGCTTAGGTAGCACAGGCACAGATACGCAGTATTTT.

This clonotype was detected many times. CDR3 DNA sequence: TGTGCCAGCAGCCCATATCAGGGGAGGGACGAGCAGTTCTTC. Residues: CASSPYQGRDEQFF. This chain uses TRBV7-2 with TRBJ2-1; perhaps TRBD2 as D (7 bases). The CDR3 loop spans 14 amino acids. Germline-derived CDR1 and CDR2 are SGHTA and FQGNSA. The ends were cut back, 5 bases at V and 10 bases at J, with 18 bases in the middle. The entire variable domain, with the rest obtained from reference TRBV7-2 and TRBJ2-1, is as follows: GAGVSQSPSNKVTEKGKDVELRCDPISGHTALYWYRQSLGQGLEFLIYFQGNSAPDKSGLPSDRFSAERTGGSVSTLTIQRTQQEDSAVYLCASSPYQGRDEQFFGPGTRLTVL.

This clonotype showed up many times. V gene TRBV20-1 combines with J gene TRBJ2-7, with D perhaps matching TRBD1 or TRBD2 (5 bases each). Looked up from germline, CDR1 is DFQATT and CDR2 is SNEGSKA (reference sequence). The CDR3 has 15 amino acids. V was clipped by 1 base and J by 3 bases, with 16 bases between them. CDR3 region: CSARATGTDLYEQYF. DNA for the CDR3: TGCAGTGCTAGAGCCACCGGGACGGATCTCTACGAGCAGTACTTC.

This clonotype was detected many times. J is TRBJ2-1 and V is TRBV29-1; 13 bases match TRBD2. The V gene end was trimmed by 6 bases and the J gene end by 9 bases; junction bases not matched to a gene: 11. Germline-derived CDR1 and CDR2 are SQVTM and ANQGSEA. This CDR3 has 15 residues. The CDR3 nucleotides read TGCAGCGTCATCGCACTAGCGGGAGGGCCAGGTGAGCAGTTCTTC. Amino acid sequence: CSVIALAGGPGEQFF.

The table lists this clonotype with many counts. The junction departs from germline at one end; a sequencing error may be responsible. This rearrangement joins TRBV29-1 to TRBJ2-5; TRBD2 agrees at 10 bases. Germline-derived CDR1 and CDR2 are SQVTM and ANQGSEA. The CDR3 runs 14 residues. CDR3 residues: CSVEGTLAGEAQYF. For the CDR3, the DNA is TGCAGCGTTGAAGGCACCCTAGCGGGAGAGGCCCAGTACTTC.

This clonotype has ten or more counts. The chain uses TRBV9 and TRBJ2-1; TRBD2 is a possible D gene (6 bases). Trimming pared 4 bases from V and 7 bases from J, leaving 21 bases between. Germline CDR1 and CDR2: SGDLS and YYNGEE. The length of the CDR3 is 16 residues. DNA for the CDR3: TGTGCCAGCAGCCCCCGAGGGATAGCGGAGGTTAATGAGCAGTTCTTC. It translates to CASSPRGIAEVNEQFF.